The entry that follows covers one T cell receptor beta chain sequence. The antigen is not known. The sample comes from a study of response to subunit inactivated influenza vaccine. Study conclusions and caveats: Authors suggested each seasonal flu vaccination may recruit only limited numbers of new T cells.

TCRdb re-called the RT-PCR reads with MiXCR, one entry per CDR3 protein. The data hold 550,000 to 800,000 distinct CDR3 sequences, with approximately 15% observed a single time. CDR1 and CDR2 (germline): KGHDR, SFDVKD. Trimming cost V 9 bases and J 5 bases; bases outside gene matches: 3. CDR3 size: 13 residues. The J gene is TRBJ2-1, the V gene TRBV24-1; 10 bases line up with TRBD2. The origin of this receptor is a man over 45 who received an inactivated influenza vaccine. This specimen was PBMCs from blood, taken around 15 days before vaccination. The CDR3 nucleotides read TGTGCCACCGGGCTAGCGGGAGACAATGAGCAGTTCTTC. As protein: CATGLAGDNEQFF.